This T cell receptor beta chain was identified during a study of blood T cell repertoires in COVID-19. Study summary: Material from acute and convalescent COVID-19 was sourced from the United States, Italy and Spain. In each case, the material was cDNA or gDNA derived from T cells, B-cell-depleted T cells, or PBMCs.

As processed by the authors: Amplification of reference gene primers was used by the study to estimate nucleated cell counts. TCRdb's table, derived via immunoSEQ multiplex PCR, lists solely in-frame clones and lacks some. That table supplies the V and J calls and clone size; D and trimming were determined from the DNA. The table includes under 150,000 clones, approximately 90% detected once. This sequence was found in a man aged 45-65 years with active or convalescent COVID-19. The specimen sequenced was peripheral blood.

The CDR3 is CASTPPVDRVGQPQHF. CDR3 nucleotides: TGTGCCAGCACCCCACCCGTGGACAGGGTCGGGCAGCCCCAGCATTTT. The chain uses TRBV6-2 or TRBV6-3 and TRBJ1-5; 8 positions match TRBD1. This CDR3 is built from 16 residues. Germline assignment: CDR1 MNHEY and CDR2 SVGEGT. V lost 7 bases, J lost 7 bases, and 15 bases stayed unmatched.